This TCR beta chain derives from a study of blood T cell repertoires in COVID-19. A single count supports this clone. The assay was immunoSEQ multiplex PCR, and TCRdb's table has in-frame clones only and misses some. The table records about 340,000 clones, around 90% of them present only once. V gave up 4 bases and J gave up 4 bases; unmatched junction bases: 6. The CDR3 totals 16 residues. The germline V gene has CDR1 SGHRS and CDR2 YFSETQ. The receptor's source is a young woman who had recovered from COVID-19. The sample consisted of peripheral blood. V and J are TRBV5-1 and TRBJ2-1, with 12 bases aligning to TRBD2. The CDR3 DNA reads TGCGCCAGCAGCGAGGGACTAGCGGGCCTATACAATGAGCAGTTCTTC. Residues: CASSEGLAGLYNEQFF.